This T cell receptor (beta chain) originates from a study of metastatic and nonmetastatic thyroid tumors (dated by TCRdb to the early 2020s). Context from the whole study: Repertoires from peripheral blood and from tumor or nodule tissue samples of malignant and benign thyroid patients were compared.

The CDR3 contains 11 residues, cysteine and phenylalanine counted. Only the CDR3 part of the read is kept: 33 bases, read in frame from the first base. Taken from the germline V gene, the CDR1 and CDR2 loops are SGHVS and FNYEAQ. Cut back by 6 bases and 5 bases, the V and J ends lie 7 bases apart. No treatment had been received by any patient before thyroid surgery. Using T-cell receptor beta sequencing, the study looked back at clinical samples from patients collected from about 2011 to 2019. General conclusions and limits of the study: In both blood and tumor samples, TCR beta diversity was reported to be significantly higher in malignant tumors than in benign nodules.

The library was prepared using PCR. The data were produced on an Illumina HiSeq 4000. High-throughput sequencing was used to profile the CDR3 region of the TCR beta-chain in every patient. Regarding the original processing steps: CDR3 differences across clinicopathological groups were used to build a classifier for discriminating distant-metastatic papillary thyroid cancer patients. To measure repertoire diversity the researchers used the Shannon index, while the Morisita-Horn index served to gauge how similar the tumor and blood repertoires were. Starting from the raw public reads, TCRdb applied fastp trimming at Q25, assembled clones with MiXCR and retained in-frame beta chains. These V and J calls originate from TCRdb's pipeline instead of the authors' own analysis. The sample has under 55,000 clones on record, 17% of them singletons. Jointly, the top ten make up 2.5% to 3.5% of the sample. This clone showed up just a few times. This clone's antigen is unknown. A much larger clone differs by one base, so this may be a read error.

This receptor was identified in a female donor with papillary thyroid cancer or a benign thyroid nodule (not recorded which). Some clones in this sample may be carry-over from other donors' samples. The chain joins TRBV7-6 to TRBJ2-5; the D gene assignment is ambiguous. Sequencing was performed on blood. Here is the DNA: TGTGCCAGCAGAGTCCGGGAGACCCAGTACTTC. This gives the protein CASRVRETQYF. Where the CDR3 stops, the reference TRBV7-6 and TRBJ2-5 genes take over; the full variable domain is GAGVSQSPRYKVTKRGQDVALRCDPISGHVSLYWYRQALGQGPEFLTYFNYEAQQDKSGLPNDRFSAERPEGSISTLTIQRTEQRDSAMYRCASRVRETQYFGPGTRLLVL.